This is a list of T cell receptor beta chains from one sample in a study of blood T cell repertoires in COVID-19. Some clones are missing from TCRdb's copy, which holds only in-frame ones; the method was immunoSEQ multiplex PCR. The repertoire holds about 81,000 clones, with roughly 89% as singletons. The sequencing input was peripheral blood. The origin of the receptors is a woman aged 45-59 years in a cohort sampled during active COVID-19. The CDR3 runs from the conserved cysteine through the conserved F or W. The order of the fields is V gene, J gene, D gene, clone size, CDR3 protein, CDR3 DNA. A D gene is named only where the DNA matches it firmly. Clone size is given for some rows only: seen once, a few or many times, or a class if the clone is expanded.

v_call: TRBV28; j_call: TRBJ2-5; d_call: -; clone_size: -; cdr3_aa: CASSPQETQYF; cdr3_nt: TGTGCCAGCAGTCCTCAAGAGACCCAGTACTTC
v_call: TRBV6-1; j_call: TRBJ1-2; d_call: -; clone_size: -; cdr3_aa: CASSELREGRYGYTF; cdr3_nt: TGTGCCAGCAGTGAACTCAGGGAAGGACGCTATGGCTACACCTTC
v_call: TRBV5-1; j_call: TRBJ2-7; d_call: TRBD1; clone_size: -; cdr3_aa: CASSGSTGSYEQYF; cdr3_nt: TGCGCCAGCAGCGGCTCGACAGGGTCCTACGAGCAGTACTTC
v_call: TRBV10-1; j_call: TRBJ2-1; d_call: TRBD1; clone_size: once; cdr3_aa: CASSESLAQGKNNEQFF; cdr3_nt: TGCGCCAGCAGTGAGTCGTTGGCACAGGGGAAGAACAATGAGCAGTTCTTC
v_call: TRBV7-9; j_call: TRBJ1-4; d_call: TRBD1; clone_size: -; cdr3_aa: CASSLDRGRSEKLFF; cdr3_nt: TGTGCCAGCAGCTTAGACAGGGGGCGAAGTGAAAAACTGTTTTTT
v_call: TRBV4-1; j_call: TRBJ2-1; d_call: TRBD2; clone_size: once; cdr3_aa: CASSHHGRTNEQFF; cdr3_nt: TGCGCCAGCAGCCACCACGGGAGGACGAATGAGCAGTTCTTC
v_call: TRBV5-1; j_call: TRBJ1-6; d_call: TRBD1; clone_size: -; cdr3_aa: CASSFTGADSPLHF; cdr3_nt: TGCGCCAGCAGCTTTACAGGGGCCGATTCACCCCTCCACTTT
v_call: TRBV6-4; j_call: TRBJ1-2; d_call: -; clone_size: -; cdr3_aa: CASSRGHTVGDGYTF; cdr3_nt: TGTGCCAGCTCGCGAGGACATACCGTTGGGGATGGCTACACCTTC
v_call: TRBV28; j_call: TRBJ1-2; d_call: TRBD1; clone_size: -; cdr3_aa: CASEPGQGIGYTF; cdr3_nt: TGTGCCAGCGAACCGGGACAGGGTATTGGCTACACCTTC
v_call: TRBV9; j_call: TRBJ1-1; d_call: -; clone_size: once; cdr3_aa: CASSVEEGMNTEAFF; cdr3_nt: TGTGCCAGCAGCGTAGAGGAGGGGATGAACACTGAAGCTTTCTTT
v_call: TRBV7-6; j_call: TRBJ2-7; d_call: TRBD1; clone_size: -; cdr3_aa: CASSLAPGTGTYEQYF; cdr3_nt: TGTGCCAGCAGCTTAGCTCCCGGGACAGGAACCTACGAGCAGTACTTC
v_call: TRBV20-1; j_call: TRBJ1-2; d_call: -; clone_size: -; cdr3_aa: CSARDRRGYTF; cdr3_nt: TGCAGTGCTAGAGATAGGAGAGGCTACACCTTC
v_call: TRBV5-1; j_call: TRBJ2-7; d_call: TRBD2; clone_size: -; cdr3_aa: CASSWGAGGSYEQYF; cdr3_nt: TGCGCCAGCAGCTGGGGGGCGGGGGGTTCCTACGAGCAGTACTTC
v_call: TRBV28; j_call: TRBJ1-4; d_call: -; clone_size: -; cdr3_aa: CASSPPEFRNEKLFF; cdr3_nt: TGTGCCAGCAGCCCCCCGGAGTTCCGAAATGAAAAACTGTTTTTT
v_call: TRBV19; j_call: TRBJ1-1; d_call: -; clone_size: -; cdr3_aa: CASSTPQGHTEAFF; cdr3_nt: TGTGCCAGTAGTACCCCTCAGGGTCACACTGAAGCTTTCTTT
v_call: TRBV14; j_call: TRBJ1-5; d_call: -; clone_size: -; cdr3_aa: CASSQEIGPQHF; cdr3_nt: TGTGCCAGCAGCCAAGAAATCGGGCCCCAGCATTTT
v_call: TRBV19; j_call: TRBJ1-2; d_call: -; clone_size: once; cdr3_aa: CASSIDRDSYGYTF; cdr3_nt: TGTGCCAGTAGTATAGATCGGGATTCCTATGGCTACACCTTC
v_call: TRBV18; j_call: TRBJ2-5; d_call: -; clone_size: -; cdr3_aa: CASSPLGPGETQYF; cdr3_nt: TGTGCCAGCTCACCACTAGGACCAGGGGAGACCCAGTACTTC
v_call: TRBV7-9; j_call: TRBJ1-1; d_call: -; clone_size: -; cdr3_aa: CASSAVNTEAFF; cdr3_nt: TGTGCCAGTTCGGCGGTTAACACTGAAGCTTTCTTT
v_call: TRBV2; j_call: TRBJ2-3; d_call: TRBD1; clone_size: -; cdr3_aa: CASNRNRGEQYF; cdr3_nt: TGTGCCAGCAACAGAAACAGGGGAGAGCAGTATTTT
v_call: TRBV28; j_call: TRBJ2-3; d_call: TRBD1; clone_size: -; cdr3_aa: CASRPGQGSLDTQYF; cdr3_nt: TGTGCCAGCAGACCGGGACAGGGTAGCCTAGATACGCAGTATTTT
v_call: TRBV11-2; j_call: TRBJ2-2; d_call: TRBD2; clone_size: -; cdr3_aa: CASSISLRLAGGSGELFF; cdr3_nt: TGTGCCAGCAGCATATCCCTTCGACTAGCGGGAGGCTCCGGGGAGCTGTTTTTT
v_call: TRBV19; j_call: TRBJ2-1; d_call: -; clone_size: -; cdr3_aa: CASSIVTGPYNEQFF; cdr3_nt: TGTGCCAGTAGTATAGTGACAGGTCCGTACAATGAGCAGTTCTTC
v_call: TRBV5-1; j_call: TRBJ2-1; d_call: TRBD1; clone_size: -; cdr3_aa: CASSLSGQGGNEQFF; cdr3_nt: TGCGCCAGCAGCTTATCGGGACAGGGAGGGAATGAGCAGTTCTTC
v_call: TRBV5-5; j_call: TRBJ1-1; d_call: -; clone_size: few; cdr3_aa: CASSSQAGYTEAFF; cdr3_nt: TGTGCCAGCAGCTCCCAAGCAGGGTACACTGAAGCTTTCTTT
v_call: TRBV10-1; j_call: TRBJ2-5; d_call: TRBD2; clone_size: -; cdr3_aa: CASSESRGGTQYF; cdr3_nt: TGCGCCAGCAGTGAGTCCCGGGGGGGGACCCAGTACTTC
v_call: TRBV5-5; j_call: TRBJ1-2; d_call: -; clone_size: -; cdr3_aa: CASRPSPGQRTNYGYTF; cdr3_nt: TGTGCCAGCAGACCCTCCCCGGGACAACGTACTAACTATGGCTACACCTTC
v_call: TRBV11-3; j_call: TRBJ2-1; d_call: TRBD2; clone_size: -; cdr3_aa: CASSHTSGRAWNEQFF; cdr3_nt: TGTGCCAGCAGTCATACTAGCGGGAGGGCCTGGAATGAGCAGTTCTTC
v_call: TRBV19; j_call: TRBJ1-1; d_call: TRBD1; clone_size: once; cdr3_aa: CASLTTGTGGKNAFF; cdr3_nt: TGTGCCAGTCTTACGACCGGGACAGGGGGTAAGAATGCTTTCTTT
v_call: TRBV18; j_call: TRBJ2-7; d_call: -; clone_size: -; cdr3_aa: CASSQLPSYEQYF; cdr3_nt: TGTGCCAGCTCACAGCTGCCTTCCTACGAGCAGTACTTC
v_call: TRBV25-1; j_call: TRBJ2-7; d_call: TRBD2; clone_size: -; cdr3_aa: CASSETSGRPGSYEQYF; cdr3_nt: TGTGCCAGCAGTGAAACTAGCGGGAGGCCCGGATCCTACGAGCAGTACTTC